This T cell receptor (beta chain) comes out of a study of T cells in Graves' hyperthyroidism and ophthalmopathy. Background on the study: Before treatment of any kind, peripheral blood was taken at initial diagnosis.

Template material for amplifying TCR beta CDR3 regions consisted of RNA transcripts. The TCR CDR3 was amplified in a first-round RT-PCR using the HTBI primer set. From the multiplex PCR reads, TCRdb called clonotypes with MiXCR, one entry per CDR3 protein. The profile covers hundreds of thousands of distinct CDR3 sequences, with 16% appearing a single time and less than 35% taken by the ten largest. A Clinical Activity Score of at least 3, a NOSPECS grade of at least 4 and a duration under 3 months were recorded in the ophthalmopathy patients. Out of approximately 9.9 ml of fresh peripheral blood came the PBMCs. This CDR3 contains 16 residues. V shed 6 bases, J shed 4 bases, and the junction held 11 bases outside the gene matches. CDR1 and CDR2 (germline): MNHEY, SMNVEV (reference sequence). This clonotype was observed at least ten times.

The chain recombines TRBV27 with TRBJ2-5, with TRBD1 matching over 10 bases. The sequence was obtained from a woman aged 18-29 years with Graves' ophthalmopathy. Sequenced sample: blood. The CDR3 protein is CASSLGTWTGGETQYF. CDR3 DNA sequence: TGTGCCAGCAGCCTGGGGACCTGGACAGGGGGAGAGACCCAGTACTTC.